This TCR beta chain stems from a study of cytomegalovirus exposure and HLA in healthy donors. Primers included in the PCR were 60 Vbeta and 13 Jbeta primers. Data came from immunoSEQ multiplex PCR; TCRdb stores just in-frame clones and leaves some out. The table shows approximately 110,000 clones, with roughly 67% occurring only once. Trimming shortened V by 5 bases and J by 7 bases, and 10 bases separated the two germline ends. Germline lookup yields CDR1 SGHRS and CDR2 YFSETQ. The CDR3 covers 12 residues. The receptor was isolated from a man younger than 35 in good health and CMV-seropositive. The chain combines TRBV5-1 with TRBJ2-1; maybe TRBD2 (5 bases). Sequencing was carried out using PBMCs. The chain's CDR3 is CASSYLANEQFF. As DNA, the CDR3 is TGCGCCAGCAGTTATCTAGCTAATGAGCAGTTCTTC.